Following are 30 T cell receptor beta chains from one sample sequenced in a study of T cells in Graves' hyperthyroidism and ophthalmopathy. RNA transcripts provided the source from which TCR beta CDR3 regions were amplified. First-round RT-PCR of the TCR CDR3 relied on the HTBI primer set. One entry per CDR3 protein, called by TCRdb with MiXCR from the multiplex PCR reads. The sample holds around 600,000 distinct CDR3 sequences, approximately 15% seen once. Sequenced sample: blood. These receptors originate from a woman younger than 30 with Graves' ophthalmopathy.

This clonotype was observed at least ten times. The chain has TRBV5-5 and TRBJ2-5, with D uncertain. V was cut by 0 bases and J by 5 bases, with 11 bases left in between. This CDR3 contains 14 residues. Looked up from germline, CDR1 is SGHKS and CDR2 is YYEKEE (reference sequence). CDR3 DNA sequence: TGTGCCAGCAGCTTGGGGGCCGCCGCGGAGACCCAGTACTTC. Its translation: CASSLGAAAETQYF.

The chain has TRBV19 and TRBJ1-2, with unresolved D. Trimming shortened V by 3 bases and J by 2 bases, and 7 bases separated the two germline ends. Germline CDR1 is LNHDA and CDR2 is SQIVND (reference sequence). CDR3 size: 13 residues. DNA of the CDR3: TGTGCCAGTAGTATTACGGGAAACTATGGCTACACCTTC. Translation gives CASSITGNYGYTF.

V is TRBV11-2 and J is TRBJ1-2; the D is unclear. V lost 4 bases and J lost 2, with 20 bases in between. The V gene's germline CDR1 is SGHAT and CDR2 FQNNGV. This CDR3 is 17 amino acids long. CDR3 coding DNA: TGTGCCAGCAGCTCCACTTTAGATCAACAATGGAACTATGGCTACACCTTC. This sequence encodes CASSSTLDQQWNYGYTF.

The chain's CDR3 is CSVAGWDTASTDTQYF. In DNA form, the CDR3 reads TGCAGCGTTGCCGGATGGGACACGGCTAGCACAGATACGCAGTATTTT. The V call is TRBV29-1, the J call TRBJ2-3; D is perhaps TRBD1 (6 bases). The germline gives CDR1 SQVTM, CDR2 ANQGSEA. V was trimmed by 4 bases and J by 0 bases, leaving 17 bases between them. The CDR3 contains 16 residues.

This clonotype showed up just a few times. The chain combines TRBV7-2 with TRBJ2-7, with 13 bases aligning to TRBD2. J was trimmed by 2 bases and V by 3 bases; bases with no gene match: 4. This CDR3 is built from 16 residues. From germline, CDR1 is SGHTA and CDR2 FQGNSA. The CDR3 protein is CASSFGTSGATYEQYF. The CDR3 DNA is TGTGCCAGCAGCTTCGGGACTAGCGGGGCAACCTACGAGCAGTACTTC.

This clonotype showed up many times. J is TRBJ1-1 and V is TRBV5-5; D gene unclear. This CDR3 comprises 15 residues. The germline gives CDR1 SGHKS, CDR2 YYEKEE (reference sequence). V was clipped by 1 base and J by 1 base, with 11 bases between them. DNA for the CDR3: TGTGCCAGCAGCTTGAAGTCTCCGGGGAACACTGAAGCTTTCTTT. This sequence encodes CASSLKSPGNTEAFF.

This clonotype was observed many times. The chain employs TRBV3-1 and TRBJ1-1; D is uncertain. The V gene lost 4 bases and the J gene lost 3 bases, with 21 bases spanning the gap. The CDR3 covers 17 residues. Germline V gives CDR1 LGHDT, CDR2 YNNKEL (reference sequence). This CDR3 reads CASSRWLFIRKDTEAFF. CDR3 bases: TGTGCCAGCAGCCGCTGGTTATTTATCCGGAAGGACACTGAAGCTTTCTTT.

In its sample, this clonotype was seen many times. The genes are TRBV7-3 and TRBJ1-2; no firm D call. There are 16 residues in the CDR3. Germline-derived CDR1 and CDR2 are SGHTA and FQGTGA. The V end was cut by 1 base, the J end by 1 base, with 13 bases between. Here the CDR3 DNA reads TGTGCCAGCAGCTTAATTGGAGGGCAGAATAACTATGGCTACACCTTC. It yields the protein CASSLIGGQNNYGYTF.

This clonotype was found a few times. This CDR3 is CASSGLPASYGYTF. The CDR3 region has the DNA TGTGCCAGCAGCGGGCTCCCAGCTTCGTATGGCTACACCTTC. The genes are TRBV5-8 and TRBJ1-2; no firm D call. CDR1 is SGHTS and CDR2 is YDEGEE in the germline V gene. There are 14 residues in the CDR3. V lost 4 bases and J 5 bases, leaving 15 bases between the germline ends.

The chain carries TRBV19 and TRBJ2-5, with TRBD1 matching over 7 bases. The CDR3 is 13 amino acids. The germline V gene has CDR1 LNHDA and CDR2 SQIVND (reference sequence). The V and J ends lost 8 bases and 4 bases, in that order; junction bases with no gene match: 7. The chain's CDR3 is CASGQAAGETQYF. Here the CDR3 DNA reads TGTGCCAGTGGACAGGCGGCAGGAGAGACCCAGTACTTC.

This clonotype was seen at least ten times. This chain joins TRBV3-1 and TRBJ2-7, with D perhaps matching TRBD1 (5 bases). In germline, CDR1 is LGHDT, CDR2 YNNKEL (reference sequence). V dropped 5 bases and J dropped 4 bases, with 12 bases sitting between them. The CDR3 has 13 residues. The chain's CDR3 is CASSRQTLYEQYF. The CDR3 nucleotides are TGTGCCAGCAGCAGACAGACTTTGTACGAGCAGTACTTC.

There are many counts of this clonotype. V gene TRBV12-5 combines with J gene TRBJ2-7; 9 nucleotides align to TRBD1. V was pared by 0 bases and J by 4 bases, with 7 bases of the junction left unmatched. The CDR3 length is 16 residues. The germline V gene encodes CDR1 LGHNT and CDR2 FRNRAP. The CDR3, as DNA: TGTGCTAGTGGTTTGGTACAGACAGGGGGTCGATACGAGCAGTACTTC. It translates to CASGLVQTGGRYEQYF. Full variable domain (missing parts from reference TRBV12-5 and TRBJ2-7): DARVTQTPRHKVTEMGQEVTMRCQPILGHNTVFWYRQTMMQGLELLAYFRNRAPLDDSGMPKDRFSAEMPDATLATLKIQPSEPRDSAVYFCASGLVQTGGRYEQYFGPGTRLTVT.

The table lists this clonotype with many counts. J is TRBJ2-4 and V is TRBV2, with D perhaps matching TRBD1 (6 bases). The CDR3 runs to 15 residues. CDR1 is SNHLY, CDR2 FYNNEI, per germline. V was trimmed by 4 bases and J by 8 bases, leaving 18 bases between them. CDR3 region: CASSGPYRGGHIQYF. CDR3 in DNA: TGTGCCAGCAGTGGGCCGTATCGTGGGGGCCACATTCAGTACTTC. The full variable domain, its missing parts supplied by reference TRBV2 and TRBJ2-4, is EPEVTQTPSHQVTQMGQEVILRCVPISNHLYFYWYRQILGQKVEFLVSFYNNEISEKSEIFDDQFSVERPDGSNFTLKIRSTKLEDSAMYFCASSGPYRGGHIQYFGAGTRLSVL.

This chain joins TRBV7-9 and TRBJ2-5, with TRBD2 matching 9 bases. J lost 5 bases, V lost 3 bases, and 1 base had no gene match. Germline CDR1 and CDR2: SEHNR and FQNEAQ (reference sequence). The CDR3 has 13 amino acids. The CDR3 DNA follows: TGTGCCAGCAGCTTCAGCGGGAGGGAGACCCAGTACTTC. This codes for CASSFSGRETQYF.

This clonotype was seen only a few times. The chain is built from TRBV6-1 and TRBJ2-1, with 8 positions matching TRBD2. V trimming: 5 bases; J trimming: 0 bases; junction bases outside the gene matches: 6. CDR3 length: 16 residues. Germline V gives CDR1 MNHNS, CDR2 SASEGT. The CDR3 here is CASSKSGGGSYNEQFF. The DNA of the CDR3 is TGTGCCAGCAGTAAATCGGGAGGGGGCTCCTACAATGAGCAGTTCTTC.

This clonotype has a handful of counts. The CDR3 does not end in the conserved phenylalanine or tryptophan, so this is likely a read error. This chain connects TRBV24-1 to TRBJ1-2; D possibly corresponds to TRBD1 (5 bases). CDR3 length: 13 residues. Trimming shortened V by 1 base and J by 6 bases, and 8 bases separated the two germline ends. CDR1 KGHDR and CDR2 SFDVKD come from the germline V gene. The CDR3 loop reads CATSDLSGNGYTL. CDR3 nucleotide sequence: TGTGCCACCAGTGATTTATCAGGGAATGGCTACACCCTC.

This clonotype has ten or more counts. The CDR3 DNA is TGCAGTGCAATCGAGGCGGCTAGCGGGAGAAATGAGCAGTTCTTC. It translates to CSAIEAASGRNEQFF. The genes are TRBV20-1 and TRBJ2-1; 10 nucleotides align to TRBD2. V trimming: 6 bases; J trimming: 7 bases; junction bases outside the gene matches: 12. The CDR3 loop spans 15 amino acids. CDR1 and CDR2 (germline): DFQATT, SNEGSKA (reference sequence).

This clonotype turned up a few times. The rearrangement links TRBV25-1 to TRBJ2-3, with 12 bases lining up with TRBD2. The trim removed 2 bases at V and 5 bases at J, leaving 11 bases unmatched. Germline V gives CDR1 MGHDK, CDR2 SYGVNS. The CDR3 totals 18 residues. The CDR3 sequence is CASSEVPASGRAVDTQYF. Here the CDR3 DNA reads TGTGCCAGCAGTGAAGTACCGGCTAGCGGGAGGGCCGTAGATACGCAGTATTTT.

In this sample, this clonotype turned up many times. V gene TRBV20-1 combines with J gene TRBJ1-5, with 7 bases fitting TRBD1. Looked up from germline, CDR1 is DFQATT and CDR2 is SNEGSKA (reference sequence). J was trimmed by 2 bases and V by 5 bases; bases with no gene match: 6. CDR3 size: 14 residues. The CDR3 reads CSADQGGGNQPQHF. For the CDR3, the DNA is TGCAGTGCTGACCAGGGGGGAGGCAATCAGCCCCAGCATTTT.

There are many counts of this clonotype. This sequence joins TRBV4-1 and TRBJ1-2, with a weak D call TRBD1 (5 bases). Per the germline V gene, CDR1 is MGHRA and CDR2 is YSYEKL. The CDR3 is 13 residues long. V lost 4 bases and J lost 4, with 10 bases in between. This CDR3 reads CASSPREGYGYTF. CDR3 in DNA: TGCGCCAGCAGCCCCAGGGAGGGCTATGGCTACACCTTC.

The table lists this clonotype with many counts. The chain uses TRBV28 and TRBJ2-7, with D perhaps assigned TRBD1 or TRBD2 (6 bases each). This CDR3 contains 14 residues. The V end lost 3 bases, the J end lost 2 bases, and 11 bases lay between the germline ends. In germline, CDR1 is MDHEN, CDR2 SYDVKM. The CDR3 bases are TGTGCCAGCAGTTTCTGGAGGGGGACCTACGAGCAGTACTTC. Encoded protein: CASSFWRGTYEQYF.

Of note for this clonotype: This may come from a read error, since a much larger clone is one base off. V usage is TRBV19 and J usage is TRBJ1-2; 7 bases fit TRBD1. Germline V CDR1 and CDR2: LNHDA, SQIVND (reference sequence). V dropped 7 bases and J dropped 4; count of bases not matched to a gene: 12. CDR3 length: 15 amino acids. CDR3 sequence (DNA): TGTGCCAGTACCATTTCAGGGGGAGACCGCTATGGCTACACCTTC. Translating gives CASTISGGDRYGYTF. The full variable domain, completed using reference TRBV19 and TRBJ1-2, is DGGITQSPKYLFRKEGQNVTLSCEQNLNHDAMYWYRQDPGQGLRLIYYSQIVNDFQKGDIAEGYSVSREKKESFPLTVTSAQKNPTAFYLCASTISGGDRYGYTFGSGTRLTVV.

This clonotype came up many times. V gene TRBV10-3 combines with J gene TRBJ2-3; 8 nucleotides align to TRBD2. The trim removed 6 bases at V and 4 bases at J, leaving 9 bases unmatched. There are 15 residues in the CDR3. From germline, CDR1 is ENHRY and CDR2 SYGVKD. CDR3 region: CAIRTPGLVADTQYF. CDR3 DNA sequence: TGTGCCATCAGGACACCGGGACTAGTGGCAGATACGCAGTATTTT.

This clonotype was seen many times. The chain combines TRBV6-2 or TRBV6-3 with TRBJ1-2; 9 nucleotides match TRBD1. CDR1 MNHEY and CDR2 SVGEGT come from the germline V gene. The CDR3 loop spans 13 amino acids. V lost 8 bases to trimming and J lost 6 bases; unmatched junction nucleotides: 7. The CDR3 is CASASGQGDGYTF. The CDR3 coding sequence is TGTGCCAGCGCGTCGGGACAGGGCGATGGCTACACCTTC.

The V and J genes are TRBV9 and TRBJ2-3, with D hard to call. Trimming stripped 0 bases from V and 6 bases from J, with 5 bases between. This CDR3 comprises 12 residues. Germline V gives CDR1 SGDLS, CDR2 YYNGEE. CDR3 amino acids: CASSVAEDTQYF. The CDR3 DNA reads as TGTGCCAGCAGCGTAGCGGAGGATACGCAGTATTTT.

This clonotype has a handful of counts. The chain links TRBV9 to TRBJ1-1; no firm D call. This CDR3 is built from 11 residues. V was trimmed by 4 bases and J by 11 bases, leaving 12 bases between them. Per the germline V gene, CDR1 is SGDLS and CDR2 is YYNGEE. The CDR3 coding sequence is TGTGCCAGCAGCACCCATGGGGAGGCTTTCTTT. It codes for CASSTHGEAFF.

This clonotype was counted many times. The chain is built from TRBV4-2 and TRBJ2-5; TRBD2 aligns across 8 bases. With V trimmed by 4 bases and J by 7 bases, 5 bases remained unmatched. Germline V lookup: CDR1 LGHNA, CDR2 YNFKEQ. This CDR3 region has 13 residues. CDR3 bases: TGTGCCAGCAGCCCCATAGCGGGAACGACCCAGTACTTC. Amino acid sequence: CASSPIAGTTQYF.

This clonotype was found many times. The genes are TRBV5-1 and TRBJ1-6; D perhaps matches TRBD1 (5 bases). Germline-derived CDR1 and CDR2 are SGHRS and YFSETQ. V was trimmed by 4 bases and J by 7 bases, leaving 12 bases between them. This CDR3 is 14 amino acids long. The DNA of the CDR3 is TGCGCCAGCAGCGGGCAGGGATCCAATTCACCCCTCCACTTT. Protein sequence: CASSGQGSNSPLHF.

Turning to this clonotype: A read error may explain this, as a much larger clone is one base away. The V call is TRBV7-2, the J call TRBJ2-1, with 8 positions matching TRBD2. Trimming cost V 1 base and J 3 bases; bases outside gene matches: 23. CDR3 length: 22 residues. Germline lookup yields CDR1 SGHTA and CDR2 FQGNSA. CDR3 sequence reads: CTSSLGRGGGPGGASGYNEQFF. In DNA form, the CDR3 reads TGTACCAGCAGCTTAGGTCGGGGGGGGGGACCTGGGGGCGCCTCGGGCTACAATGAGCAGTTCTTC.

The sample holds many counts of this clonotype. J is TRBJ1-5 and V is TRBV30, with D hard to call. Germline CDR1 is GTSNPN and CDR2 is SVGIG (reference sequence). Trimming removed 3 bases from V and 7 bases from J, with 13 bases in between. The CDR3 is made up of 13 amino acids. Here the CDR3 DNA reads TGTGCCTGGAGGACATTCGAAGGACAGCCCCAGCATTTT. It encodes CAWRTFEGQPQHF.